This entry is about one T cell receptor beta chain. What this receptor recognizes is not known. No much larger clone is present one base from it, and per-base qualities are unavailable. These data belong to a study of blood T cells in healthy people across ages (dated by TCRdb to between 2015 and 2017). For the wider study: In model experiments, roughly one uniquely barcoded TCR beta cDNA molecule per two T cells was captured by template switching. The study measured age-related changes in TCR beta repertoire diversity using deep sequencing normalized with unique cDNA molecular identifiers. Donors were grouped into four age groups: young (average about 15 years), middle-aged (roughly 38), aged (around 60) and long-lived (about 82). For two donors (one aged 18 to 30 and one aged 80 or older), the study analyzed two additional independent replicas of 1 million unique cDNA reads from the same blood draw. Here is what the overall study found, with its caveats: Because the CMV infection status of the donors was unknown, age-related changes in expanded clonotypes may potentially have been confounded. As age increased, observed TCR beta diversity per million T cells dropped in a roughly linear way, and a significant reduction was already evident by age 40. Estimates of total diversity based on one million sequenced T cells were considered lower bounds and underestimates. Conclusive comparison of naive and antigen-experienced compartments was prevented by the profiling of bulk unsorted PBMCs. There was a strong correlation between observed TCR beta diversity and the percentage of naive T cells measured by flow cytometry. Compared with the aged group, the long-lived group had more naive CD4+ T cells, fewer expanded clones and increased TCR diversity, a pattern suggesting age selection.

Library method: 5' RACE. Sequencing instrument: Illumina HiSeq 2500. A second PCR of about 7 to 12 cycles was performed with a sample-barcoded 5' primer and a J-beta primer mix. Each TCR beta cDNA molecule received a unique molecular identifier from a template-switch 5' adaptor carrying 12 random nucleotides. Each sample yielded at least 3 million CDR3-containing paired-end reads. First-strand cDNA synthesis was performed from all RNA using the Mint cDNA synthesis kit, with priming by a TRBC-specific oligonucleotide. After uracil-DNA glycosylase treatment, a first 18-cycle PCR used universal primers M1SS and BC2_uni_R on all cDNA. As for how the authors treated the data: Normalization of each sample was performed by random selection of 1 million high-quality reads, each carrying a distinct molecular identifier. Reads sharing molecular identifiers were discarded rather than binned into consensus sequences. CDR3 identification, clonotype clustering and error correction used MiTCR with a Q25 quality threshold and the strictest error-elimination algorithm. A nonparametric unseen species model with Euler transformation was used to estimate a lower bound on total TCR beta diversity. Using fastp trimming at Q25 and MiXCR clonotype assembly, TCRdb reanalyzed the public sequencing data and kept in-frame beta chains. Identical CDR3 proteins give one entry, which carries the most common genes and DNA. V and J calls and clone size were set by TCRdb, not the authors. The sample has roughly 800,000 distinct CDR3 sequences on record, around 25% of them singletons. Under 10% of the sample is held by the ten biggest clonotypes.

CDR1 SGHRS and CDR2 YFSETQ are derived from the germline V gene. The CDR3, cysteine through phenylalanine, is 16 amino acids long. Of the read, only the CDR3 DNA is kept; its 48 bases are in frame from base 1. Trimming removed 0 bases from V and 3 bases from J, leaving 16 bases between the germline ends. Systemically healthy Caucasian individuals from Russia, around 39 in total and aged roughly 6 to 100 years, were included as donors. Each donor gave 8.5 to 10 milliliters of peripheral blood, collected into EDTA-treated Vacutainer tubes. PBMCs were isolated by Ficoll-Paque density-gradient centrifugation, with at least 7 million obtained per sample. Total RNA was extracted from PBMCs with Trizol reagent, with at least 6 micrograms obtained per sample. For every donor, an aliquot of PBMCs went through flow cytometry to measure the percentages of naive CD45RAhigh/CD27high T cells. This sample was also put to use in a study of T cells of mothers and their children. The second study reports: Nine systemically healthy Caucasian individuals, comprising three mothers and their six children, were included as donors. cDNA synthesis used all of the extracted RNA, with roughly 1.5 ug of RNA in each 15 ul reaction. In the second PCR, the M1S primer introduced both the sample barcodes and 2-4 random nucleotides. Each mother yielded over 8.5 million TCR beta CDR3 reads and each child 2.5 million to 3.5 million reads. TCR recombination output is similarly shaped by thymic selection in related and unrelated pairs, with a minor effect exerted by inherited differences. Normalized repertoire overlap was always slightly but never significantly higher in related than unrelated mother-child pairs. No persistent microchimeric T cell clones were detected, at a sensitivity of approximately 90 clones per million clonotypes. Deep NGS was used in the study to compare the TCR beta repertoires of mothers and children and to look for features that separate related mother-child pairs from unrelated individuals. On average, the children were around 11 +/- 4 years old, while the mothers were about 38 +/- 4 years old. After adapter ligation was performed with NEBNext reagents, the libraries were sequenced on an Illumina HiSeq 2000 with 100+100 nt paired-end reads. Mother and child libraries were prepared a month apart and sequenced in separate runs to prevent cross-contamination. Each donor had between roughly 450,000 and 2,100,000 distinct TCR beta clonotypes identified. Naive TCR beta clonotypes were estimated from low-frequency clonotypes matched to each donor's FACS-determined naive share, without sorting.

The sequence links TRBV5-1 to TRBJ2-7, and perhaps TRBD1 as D gene, on 5 matching bases. The TCR sequence derives from a boy aged 5-17 years in good health. Input material: blood. The sequenced DNA is TGCGCCAGCAGCTTGGGGACCGGGCCCAGGGTCTACGAGCAGTACTTC. It encodes CASSLGTGPRVYEQYF.